Detailed here is one T cell receptor (beta chain). This entry belongs to a study of blood T cell repertoires in COVID-19. Study in general: COVID-19 samples from acute and convalescent phases originated in the United States, Italy and Spain. PBMCs, B-cell-depleted T cells, or T cells provided the cDNA or gDNA that made up the material.

With 0 bases removed from V and 0 bases from J, the gap between germline ends came to 9 bases. The CDR3 totals 16 residues. Looked up from germline, CDR1 is LNHNV and CDR2 is YYDKDF (reference sequence). Under the authors' procedure: Amplification with reference gene primers provided the estimates of nucleated cell counts. The table came from immunoSEQ multiplex PCR; TCRdb's copy has only in-frame clones and leaves some out. V and J calls and clone size are those listed in that table; D and trimming were worked out from the DNA. The sample lists about 84,000 clones, about four fifths occurring once. The sequence derives from a man older than 75 with active or convalescent COVID-19. Material: peripheral blood. The genes are TRBV15 and TRBJ1-5; maybe TRBD1 (5 bases). The CDR3 DNA follows: TGTGCCACCAGCAGAGATAGGGGAAATAGCAATCAGCCCCAGCATTTT. Encoded protein: CATSRDRGNSNQPQHF.